These 23 T cell receptor beta chains originate from one sample sequenced in a study of shared clonotypes between healthy human individuals. Naive-designated CD8 cells lacked CD45RO, were positively enriched for CCR7, and omitted terminally differentiated effector memory CD45RA+ cells. Data came from immunoSEQ multiplex PCR; TCRdb stores just in-frame clones and leaves some out. The sample shows roughly 2,000,000 clones, about 95% of them seen only once. What was sequenced was naive CD8+ T cells sorted from blood. Receptors were obtained from a man younger than 30 in good health.

The chain links TRBV6-1 to TRBJ2-7; perhaps TRBD1 as D (6 bases). V was trimmed by 8 bases and J by 1 base, leaving 15 bases between them. The CDR3 has 14 residues. Germline V gene sequence: CDR1 MNHNS, CDR2 SASEGT. The chain's CDR3 is CASGLVQGSYEQYF. CDR3 sequence (DNA): TGTGCCAGCGGCCTTGTACAGGGATCCTACGAGCAGTACTTC.

The V call is TRBV5-4, the J call TRBJ2-3, with TRBD2 matching 13 bases. The CDR3 has 16 amino acids. After removal of 4 bases from V and 4 bases from J, the junction contained 6 bases not matched to a gene. CDR1 and CDR2 from the germline V gene are SGHNT and YYREEE (reference sequence). This CDR3 reads CASSATSGGAPDTQYF. Written as DNA, the CDR3 is TGTGCCAGCAGCGCTACTAGCGGGGGGGCGCCAGATACGCAGTATTTT. The full variable domain, completed using reference TRBV5-4 and TRBJ2-3, is ETGVTQSPTHLIKTRGQQVTLRCSSQSGHNTVSWYQQALGQGPQFIFQYYREEENGRGNFPPRFSGLQFPNYSSELNVNALELDDSALYLCASSATSGGAPDTQYFGPGTRLTVL.

The gene calls are TRBV6-5 and TRBJ2-7; D not certain. V was cut by 5 bases and J by 0 bases, with 17 bases left in between. Germline CDR1 reads MNHEY; CDR2 reads SVGAGI. The CDR3 runs 16 residues. CDR3 loop: CASSNLTLISSYEQYF. CDR3 nucleotides: TGTGCCAGCAGTAACTTGACCCTTATTAGCTCCTACGAGCAGTACTTC.

The rearrangement links TRBV27 to TRBJ2-1; weak D call: TRBD2 (6 bases). This CDR3 contains 15 residues. Deletions cut 6 bases from V and 1 base from J, with 13 bases between. Germline CDR1 is MNHEY and CDR2 is SMNVEV (reference sequence). CDR3 DNA sequence: TGTGCCAGCAGCCTCGGGGGAAGGTCCTACAATGAGCAGTTCTTC. This codes for CASSLGGRSYNEQFF.

The chain couples TRBV7-8 to TRBJ2-5; 10 positions agree with TRBD2. The CDR3 loop spans 16 amino acids. CDR1 and CDR2 from the germline V gene are SGHVS and FQNEAQ. After removal of 5 bases from V and 4 bases from J, the junction contained 10 bases not matched to a gene. Here the CDR3 reads CASSGGLAGVRETQYF. The DNA for the CDR3 is TGTGCCAGCAGCGGGGGGCTAGCGGGAGTAAGAGAGACCCAGTACTTC.

A remark on this clone: Other DNA sequences in this sample translate to the same CDR3. The V gene is TRBV10-2, the J gene TRBJ2-7; no clear D. The CDR3 contains 12 residues. The ends were cut back, 3 bases at V and 3 bases at J, with 6 bases in the middle. The germline V gene encodes CDR1 WSHSY and CDR2 SAAADI. The DNA of the CDR3 is TGCGCCAGCAGTGATAACAGCTACGAGCAGTACTTC. It yields the protein CASSDNSYEQYF.

Details on this clone: Other DNA sequences from this sample encode an identical CDR3 as well. The chain joins TRBV6-5 to TRBJ1-2; D may be TRBD1 (6 bases). The CDR3 has 14 amino acids. The germline CDR1 and CDR2 sequences are MNHEY and SVGAGI. Trimming took off 0 bases at V and 2 bases at J, with 7 bases between the two ends. This CDR3 is CASSYSGTNYGYTF. The CDR3 DNA follows: TGTGCCAGCAGTTACTCCGGGACAAACTATGGCTACACCTTC.

As DNA, the CDR3 is TGTGCCAGCAGCTCTCCGGGGACCTACGAGCAGTACTTC. It specifies CASSSPGTYEQYF. The chain employs TRBV9 and TRBJ2-7; a weak D match, TRBD2 (5 bases). The CDR3 totals 13 residues. Germline assignment: CDR1 SGDLS and CDR2 YYNGEE. V dropped 4 bases and J dropped 2 bases, with 10 bases sitting between them.

V and J are TRBV13 and TRBJ1-2; D gene unclear. Trimming stripped 3 bases from V and 0 bases from J, with 8 bases between. In germline, CDR1 is PRHDT, CDR2 FYEKMQ (reference sequence). This CDR3 has 14 residues. The CDR3 DNA sequence: TGTGCCAGCAGCTTTTCTTCGGCTAACTATGGCTACACCTTC. As protein: CASSFSSANYGYTF.

This clone was observed a few times. This rearrangement joins TRBV29-1 to TRBJ2-2, with TRBD2 matching over 8 bases. The trim removed 1 base at V and 5 bases at J, leaving 9 bases unmatched. The CDR3 has 16 amino acids. The germline V gene has CDR1 SQVTM and CDR2 ANQGSEA. DNA for the CDR3: TGCAGCGTTGAAGGCATAGCGGGAACAGAAACCGGGGAGCTGTTTTTT. It translates to CSVEGIAGTETGELFF.

This chain joins TRBV5-8 and TRBJ2-7; unclear D gene. The V gene lost 0 bases and the J gene lost 4 bases, with 8 bases spanning the gap. This CDR3 contains 13 residues. The germline gives CDR1 SGHTS, CDR2 YDEGEE. CDR3 DNA sequence: TGTGCCAGCAGCTTGGCTATGGATTACGAGCAGTACTTC. Translating it yields CASSLAMDYEQYF.

This chain uses TRBV6-4 with TRBJ2-2; 7 positions agree with TRBD2. The CDR3 extends over 17 amino acids. Germline values: CDR1 MRHNA, CDR2 SNTAGT. Unmatched junction bases numbered 10, after V lost 5 bases and J lost 1 base. CDR3 nucleotide sequence: TGTGCCAGCAGTCAAATCCCGACTAGCCTGAACACCGGGGAGCTGTTTTTT. It specifies CASSQIPTSLNTGELFF.

A single count supports this clone. The chain joins TRBV6-5 to TRBJ1-1; no definite D call. The V and J ends lost 2 bases and 4 bases respectively, with 2 bases between them. The germline V gene encodes CDR1 MNHEY and CDR2 SVGAGI. CDR3 length: 11 residues. CDR3: CASSYLTEAFF. CDR3 nucleotide sequence: TGTGCCAGCAGTTACCTCACTGAAGCTTTCTTT.

This rearrangement joins TRBV5-4 to TRBJ1-1; a possible D gene is TRBD1 (6 bases). The CDR3 totals 16 residues. Germline-derived CDR1 and CDR2 are SGHNT and YYREEE (reference sequence). Trimming left V 7 bases short and J 5 bases short, with 24 bases between. The CDR3 loop reads CASHDADSPLQTEAFF. The CDR3 DNA reads as TGTGCCAGCCACGACGCGGACAGTCCCCTGCAGACTGAAGCTTTCTTT. The full variable domain, with the rest looked up from reference TRBV5-4 and TRBJ1-1, is ETGVTQSPTHLIKTRGQQVTLRCSSQSGHNTVSWYQQALGQGPQFIFQYYREEENGRGNFPPRFSGLQFPNYSSELNVNALELDDSALYLCASHDADSPLQTEAFFGQGTRLTVV.

This chain connects TRBV5-6 to TRBJ2-2, with D uncertain. V lost 2 bases and J lost 6, with 11 bases in between. The CDR3 is made up of 14 amino acids. The germline V gene encodes CDR1 SGHDT and CDR2 YYEEEE. For the CDR3, the DNA is TGTGCCAGCAGCTTCGTGACTTCTCCCGGGGAGCTGTTTTTT. Its protein product is CASSFVTSPGELFF.

This rearrangement joins TRBV11-2 to TRBJ2-1; D may match TRBD1 or TRBD2 (6 bases each). Germline CDR1 and CDR2: SGHAT and FQNNGV. This CDR3 comprises 16 residues. V was trimmed by 4 bases and J by 6 bases, leaving 19 bases between them. The CDR3 loop is CASSYGVARGANEQFF. DNA of the CDR3: TGTGCCAGCAGCTACGGGGTCGCTAGGGGGGCCAATGAGCAGTTCTTC.

The CDR3 is CASSQGGAGQGVGNTIYF. CDR3 bases: TGCGCCAGCAGCCAAGGGGGGGCAGGGCAAGGGGTTGGAAACACCATATATTTT. This chain connects TRBV4-1 to TRBJ1-3, with D perhaps TRBD1 (6 bases). Trimming removed 1 base at V and 3 bases at J, with 19 bases between. This CDR3 contains 18 residues. Germline V gene data show CDR1 as MGHRA and CDR2 as YSYEKL.

V gene TRBV6-1 combines with J gene TRBJ2-7; D is unresolved. CDR1 and CDR2 from the germline V gene are MNHNS and SASEGT. V dropped 1 base and J dropped 2 bases, with 12 bases sitting between them. The CDR3 has 15 amino acids. CDR3 loop: CASSEGADLTYEQYF. In DNA form, the CDR3 reads TGTGCCAGCAGTGAAGGGGCAGACCTCACCTACGAGCAGTACTTC.

The chain joins TRBV27 to TRBJ1-1; 7 bases match TRBD1. The CDR3 has 14 amino acids. Germline V lookup: CDR1 MNHEY, CDR2 SMNVEV (reference sequence). Losses at the gene ends were 7 bases for V and 2 bases for J; bases not matched to a gene: 7. The CDR3 sequence: CASTSTGSNTEAFF. The CDR3 DNA is TGTGCCAGCACCTCGACAGGGTCTAACACTGAAGCTTTCTTT.

This chain joins TRBV5-6 and TRBJ2-5; 8 bases fit TRBD2. Per the germline V gene, CDR1 is SGHDT and CDR2 is YYEEEE. The CDR3 has 16 residues. Germline trimming cut 2 bases from V and 2 bases from J; bases unmatched to any gene: 8. CDR3 sequence: CASSFLTSGGQETQYF. CDR3 DNA sequence: TGTGCCAGCAGCTTCCTAACTAGCGGAGGACAAGAGACCCAGTACTTC.

This clone appeared a single time. The V call is TRBV2, the J call TRBJ2-7; the D gene is possibly TRBD2 (7 bases). This CDR3 spans 16 amino acids. Germline loops: CDR1 SNHLY, CDR2 FYNNEI. V was pared by 1 base and J by 5 bases, with 18 bases between. The CDR3 here is CASSEEGGEFPNEQYF. The CDR3 DNA follows: TGTGCCAGCAGTGAAGAGGGGGGGGAGTTTCCCAACGAGCAGTACTTC.

The chain employs TRBV11-2 and TRBJ1-1; a weak D match, TRBD1 (6 bases). The CDR3 has 14 amino acids. V lost 5 bases to trimming and J lost 1 base, with 11 bases between them. Per germline, CDR1 SGHAT and CDR2 FQNNGV. The CDR3 DNA follows: TGTGCCAGCAGCCCCAGGGGACCGAACACTGAAGCTTTCTTT. Translating it yields CASSPRGPNTEAFF. The full variable domain, in which reference TRBV11-2 and TRBJ1-1 provide the parts outside the CDR3, is EAGVAQSPRYKIIEKRQSVAFWCNPISGHATLYWYQQILGQGPKLLIQFQNNGVVDDSQLPKDRFSAERLKGVDSTLKIQPAKLEDSAVYLCASSPRGPNTEAFFGQGTRLTVV.

The genes are TRBV29-1 and TRBJ2-1; D remains ambiguous. CDR1 is SQVTM, CDR2 ANQGSEA, per germline. Deletions cut 1 base from V and 5 bases from J, with 18 bases between. CDR3 length: 16 amino acids. The CDR3 region has the DNA TGCAGCGTTGAAGGCCGAGCCGGTTATTCTGACAATGAGCAGTTCTTC. Its protein is CSVEGRAGYSDNEQFF.